This TCR beta chain is drawn from a study of beta chain features in type 1 diabetes. This clone was picked up a small number of times. Every single donor gave one heparinised blood draw, and these averaged approximately 100 mL. Sorting based on CD45RO/CCR7/CD25/CD127/CD95/CD27 separated CD4+ naive, central memory, regulatory and stem cell-like memory cells. Germline V CDR1 and CDR2: SGHTA, FQGNSA. The CDR3 is 15 residues long. V was trimmed by 5 bases and J by 3 bases, leaving 17 bases between them. The investigators reverse transcribed all of the isolated RNA, so they sequenced expressed TCRB transcripts. Sequencing was performed with immunoSEQ multiplex PCR; in TCRdb, only in-frame clones are kept and a portion is missing. The profile shows 900,000 or so clones, around a sixth of them singletons.

This clonotype originated in a young woman in good health. The rearrangement joins TRBV7-2 to TRBJ2-7; tentative D call: TRBD2 (5 bases). Sequencing input: naive CD4+ T cells from blood. CDR3 region: CASSQDIEGYYEQYF. Here the CDR3 DNA reads TGTGCCAGCAGCCAAGATATCGAGGGATACTACGAGCAGTACTTC.